Listed below are T cell receptor beta chains from one sample, sequenced in a study of blood T cell repertoires in COVID-19. TCRdb's copy holds only in-frame clones and misses some; the assay was immunoSEQ multiplex PCR. In the table there are about 210,000 clones, roughly 87% of which are singletons. Sequenced: PBMCs or T cells enriched from blood (not recorded which). These receptors were collected from a man between 18 and 29 years old with acute COVID-19. The CDR3 runs from the conserved cysteine through the conserved F or W. A D gene is named only where the DNA matches it firmly. Clone size is stated in some rows and not others, as once, few, many or a class when expanded.

d_gene	v_gene	j_gene	abundance	CDR3aa	CDR3nt
TRBD1	TRBV19	TRBJ2-1	NA	CASSMGQGEQFF	TGTGCCAGTAGTATGGGACAGGGTGAGCAGTTCTTC
TRBD1	TRBV24-1	TRBJ1-1	NA	CATSDATGAVGTEAFF	TGTGCCACCAGTGATGCAACAGGGGCGGTGGGCACTGAAGCTTTCTTT
NA	TRBV11-1	TRBJ2-7	NA	CASSPREGGAYEQYF	TGTGCCAGCAGCCCCCGCGAGGGAGGAGCTTACGAGCAGTACTTC
TRBD1	TRBV19	TRBJ1-1	NA	CASSTDRVGAEAFF	TGTGCCAGTAGTACCGACAGGGTTGGAGCTGAAGCTTTCTTT
NA	TRBV29-1	TRBJ2-1	NA	CSVEGVGGGTQFF	TGCAGCGTTGAAGGGGTTGGGGGAGGAACGCAGTTCTTC
NA	TRBV24-1	TRBJ2-5	NA	CATSDLDSQETQYF	TGTGCCACCAGTGACCTGGACAGCCAAGAGACCCAGTACTTC
NA	TRBV7-9	TRBJ2-6	once	CASSLTSGANVLTF	TGTGCCAGCAGCTTAACTTCTGGGGCCAACGTCCTGACTTTC
TRBD1	TRBV28	TRBJ1-2	NA	CASSSGQGDGYTF	TGTGCCAGCAGTTCCGGACAGGGAGATGGCTACACCTTC
TRBD2	TRBV27	TRBJ2-1	NA	CASSFKASGGYNEQFF	TGTGCCAGCAGTTTCAAGGCTAGCGGGGGCTACAATGAGCAGTTCTTC
NA	TRBV28	TRBJ1-5	NA	CASSLPTANQPQHF	TGTGCCAGCAGTTTACCGACAGCGAATCAGCCCCAGCATTTT
NA	TRBV4-2	TRBJ1-4	NA	CASSQGEGATNEKLFF	TGTGCCAGCAGCCAGGGGGAGGGGGCAACTAATGAAAAACTGTTTTTT
NA	TRBV7-9	TRBJ2-7	NA	CASSLDEIGGANHEQYF	TGTGCCAGCAGCTTAGACGAGATTGGGGGGGCCAATCACGAGCAGTACTTC
NA	TRBV18	TRBJ2-7	NA	CASSPERGRGYEQYF	TGTGCCAGCTCACCAGAACGGGGGAGAGGCTACGAGCAGTACTTC
NA	TRBV19	TRBJ1-5	few	CASNWIRDSNQPQHF	TGTGCCAGTAACTGGATCCGGGATAGCAATCAGCCCCAGCATTTT
TRBD2	TRBV5-1	TRBJ2-1	few	CASSLDPLAGGWNEQFF	TGCGCCAGCAGCCTTGACCCACTAGCGGGAGGTTGGAATGAGCAGTTCTTC
NA	TRBV7-2	TRBJ2-7	NA	CASSSTYEQYF	TGTGCCAGCAGCTCTACCTACGAGCAGTACTTC
NA	TRBV19	TRBJ2-6	NA	CASSIWAPSGANVLTF	TGTGCCAGTAGTATCTGGGCCCCCTCTGGGGCCAACGTCCTGACTTTC
TRBD2	TRBV27	TRBJ2-7	NA	CASSLRLADGYEQYF	TGTGCCAGCAGTTTACGACTAGCGGACGGCTACGAGCAGTACTTC
TRBD1	TRBV19	TRBJ2-6	once	CASSMTGSSGANVLTF	TGTGCCAGTAGTATGACAGGGAGCTCTGGGGCCAACGTCCTGACTTTC
NA	TRBV27	TRBJ2-1	NA	CASSSPGNEQFF	TGTGCCAGCAGTAGCCCGGGCAATGAGCAGTTCTTC
TRBD1	TRBV9	TRBJ1-4	once	CASSEGTTGDLEKLFF	TGTGCCAGCAGCGAGGGAACGACAGGGGATTTGGAAAAACTGTTTTTT
TRBD1	TRBV23-1	TRBJ2-2	NA	CASSQSRGQGNTGELFF	TGCGCCAGCAGTCAATCGAGGGGACAGGGCAACACCGGGGAGCTGTTTTTT
TRBD1	TRBV19	TRBJ1-5	NA	CASSIGGQGNQPQHF	TGTGCCAGTAGTATCGGGGGACAGGGGAATCAGCCCCAGCATTTT
TRBD1	TRBV12-5	TRBJ2-7	NA	CASGLLPSRDRASYEQYF	TGTGCTAGTGGTTTGCTCCCCTCCCGGGACAGGGCTTCCTACGAGCAGTACTTC
NA	TRBV7-8	TRBJ2-7	NA	CASSPPDGAYEQYF	TGTGCCAGCAGCCCCCCCGACGGGGCCTACGAGCAGTACTTC
TRBD1	TRBV27	TRBJ2-7	NA	CASSLYVGTGAFEQYF	TGTGCCAGCAGTTTATACGTTGGGACAGGGGCTTTCGAGCAGTACTTC
TRBD2	TRBV12-5	TRBJ2-5	NA	CASGTSGSETQYF	TGTGCTAGTGGGACTAGCGGGAGTGAGACCCAGTACTTC
NA	TRBV27	TRBJ2-5	NA	CASSSTGETQYF	TGTGCCAGCAGTTCTACGGGGGAGACCCAGTACTTC
TRBD2	TRBV7-2	TRBJ2-3	few	CASREGTSGGTDTQYF	TGTGCCAGCAGGGAAGGGACTAGCGGGGGCACAGATACGCAGTATTTT
TRBD2	TRBV11-3	TRBJ2-7	once	CASRKAGGPGEQYF	TGTGCCAGCAGGAAAGCGGGAGGGCCGGGTGAGCAGTACTTC
TRBD1	TRBV7-9	TRBJ1-2	NA	CASSTTGAAANYGYTF	TGTGCCAGCAGTACCACAGGGGCCGCAGCTAACTATGGCTACACCTTC
NA	TRBV6-5	TRBJ1-1	NA	CASGRAAPTEAFF	TGTGCCAGCGGGAGGGCCGCCCCCACCGAAGCTTTCTTT
NA	TRBV4-3	TRBJ2-2	NA	CASSPSNTGELFF	TGCGCCAGCAGCCCTAGCAACACCGGGGAGCTGTTTTTT
TRBD2	TRBV6-1	TRBJ2-1	NA	CASSESGGHNEQFF	TGTGCCAGCAGTGAATCGGGAGGCCACAATGAGCAGTTCTTC
NA	TRBV7-2	TRBJ2-2	NA	CASSQQGLHTGELFF	TGTGCCAGCAGCCAGCAGGGGCTCCACACCGGGGAGCTGTTTTTT
NA	TRBV7-9	TRBJ1-1	NA	CASSLVLLNTEAFF	TGTGCCAGCAGCTTAGTCCTGTTGAACACTGAAGCTTTCTTT
TRBD1	TRBV2	TRBJ2-7	NA	CASSEGQGDEQYF	TGTGCCAGCAGTGAAGGTCAGGGGGACGAGCAGTACTTC
TRBD1	TRBV5-1	TRBJ2-7	once	CASSSDRDPGEQYF	TGCGCCAGCAGTTCGGACAGGGACCCTGGGGAGCAGTACTTC
TRBD1	TRBV5-4	TRBJ1-4	NA	CASSSGGTGPATNEKLFF	TGTGCCAGCAGCTCTGGGGGGACAGGGCCCGCAACTAATGAAAAACTGTTTTTT
NA	TRBV6-4	TRBJ1-1	NA	CASSDSAGEAFF	TGTGCCAGCAGTGACTCGGCGGGTGAAGCTTTCTTT
NA	TRBV28	TRBJ2-1	NA	CASSLSDEQFF	TGTGCCAGCAGTTTATCTGATGAGCAGTTCTTC
TRBD1	TRBV18	TRBJ2-1	NA	CASSPATGGENNEQFF	TGTGCCAGCTCACCAGCCACAGGGGGCGAGAACAATGAGCAGTTCTTC
TRBD1	TRBV30	TRBJ1-1	NA	CAWSVKDRGAVGTEAFF	TGTGCCTGGAGTGTAAAGGACAGGGGGGCGGTTGGCACTGAAGCTTTCTTT
NA	TRBV19	TRBJ1-2	few	CASSSTASNNYGYTF	TGTGCCAGTAGTTCGACAGCGTCCAATAACTATGGCTACACCTTC
TRBD1	TRBV28	TRBJ1-1	NA	CASGSQGARAFF	TGTGCCAGCGGCTCTCAGGGGGCGCGGGCTTTCTTT
NA	TRBV11-2	TRBJ1-1	NA	CASSPRFGTEAFF	TGTGCCAGCAGCCCCCGGTTTGGCACTGAAGCTTTCTTT
TRBD1	TRBV5-5	TRBJ1-2	once	CASSMGQQVYINYGYTF	TGTGCCAGCAGCATGGGACAGCAGGTATACATTAACTATGGCTACACCTTC
NA	TRBV12-3/TRBV12-4	TRBJ1-1	NA	CASSPVNTEAFF	TGTGCCAGCAGCCCTGTGAACACTGAAGCTTTCTTT